Included here is one TCR beta chain sequence, with context. In its sample, this clone was seen many times. What this receptor recognizes is not known. Per-nucleotide qualities are absent, and no much larger clonotype sits a single base away. This sample was included in a study of metastatic and nonmetastatic thyroid tumors (dated by TCRdb to 2020 to 2022). With respect to the entire study: Repertoires were compared across peripheral blood and tumor or nodule tissue samples from malignant and benign thyroid patients.

No patient had received any treatment before thyroid surgery. Using T-cell receptor beta sequencing, the researchers looked back retrospectively at clinical samples from patients, gathered between about 2012 and 2019. Study-wide conclusions, independent of this receptor: TCR beta diversity was reported as significantly higher in malignant tumors than in benign nodules, in both blood and tumor samples.

V is shortened by 0 bases, J by 2 bases, and the region joining them spans 27 bases. The CDR3 covers 21 residues, taking in both the cysteine and the phenylalanine. The entry retains the CDR3 DNA only, 63 bases that are in frame from base 1. CDR1 and CDR2, looked up from the germline V gene (reference sequence), are LNHNV and YYDKDF. Library generation was performed with PCR. The instrument given in TCRdb is Illumina HiSeq 4000. The TCR beta-chain CDR3 region of each patient was profiled by high-throughput sequencing. The original methods were these. The researchers built a classifier to tell apart papillary thyroid cancer patients with distant metastasis, based on CDR3 differences among clinicopathological groups. The Shannon index was used to assess repertoire diversity, and the Morisita-Horn index was used to assess tumor-blood repertoire similarity. The raw public data were reprocessed by TCRdb itself: fastp quality trimming at Q25, MiXCR clonotype calling, in-frame beta chains only. TCRdb, not the authors, supplied the V and J calls. The sample data list about 37,000 clones, and approximately 13% of these were observed just once. The ten largest clones capture 9.5% of the sample.

The chain employs TRBV15 and TRBJ2-3; the D segment could be TRBD2, given 6 matching bases. Material for sequencing was blood. The source of this sequence is a female donor with papillary thyroid cancer or a benign thyroid nodule (not recorded which). Some clones in this sample may be carry-over from other donors' samples. The CDR3 reads CATSRDRGIESAAVFTDTQYF. The base sequence is TGTGCCACCAGCAGAGATCGGGGGATAGAGAGCGCCGCGGTTTTCACAGATACGCAGTATTTT. Reference TRBV15 and TRBJ2-3 genes cover what lies past the CDR3, so the full variable domain is DAMVIQNPRYQVTQFGKPVTLSCSQTLNHNVMYWYQQKSSQAPKLLFHYYDKDFNNEADTPDNFQSRRPNTSFCFLDIRSPGLGDTAMYLCATSRDRGIESAAVFTDTQYFGPGTRLTVL.